This T cell receptor (beta chain) was profiled in a study of CD8 T cells in Susac syndrome. Note on this clonotype: Its antigen is currently unknown.

CDR3 length: 13 residues. Trimming took 8 bases from V and 16 from J, leaving 24 bases between them. Germline assignment: CDR1 GTSNPN and CDR2 SVGIG (reference sequence). Whole-study results and caveats: The authors acknowledged that their TCR sequencing and HLA analysis involved a relatively small number of individuals.

Random hexamers were used to reverse transcribe roughly 0.5 to 1 ug of RNA. Amplification of TCR beta CDR3 was carried out by immunoSEQ multiplex PCR, which covered 54 Vbeta and 13 Jbeta segments. TCRdb passed the immunoSEQ multiplex PCR reads through MiXCR, listing each CDR3 protein once. The top ten hold about 0.09% of the sample, which has about 120,000 distinct CDR3 sequences, just under 95% seen once. The CD8+ and CD4+ T cells were isolated magnetically using a negative isolation approach, whereas the TEMRA cells were enriched by FACS. The sample was CD4+ T cells from PBMCs. The chain joins TRBV30 to TRBJ1-6; D gene unclear. The TCR sequence derives from a human donor with multiple sclerosis. The CDR3 loop reads CAGQSTYNSLLHF. DNA for the CDR3: TGTGCCGGTCAGAGCACCTATAATTCACTTCTCCACTTT. Full variable domain (remainder filled in from reference TRBV30 and TRBJ1-6): SQTIHQWPATLVQPVGSPLSLECTVEGTSNPNLYWYRQAAGRGLQLLFYSVGIGQISSEVPQNLSASRPQDRQFILSSKKLLLSDSGFYLCAGQSTYNSLLHFGNGTRLTVT.